These 28 T cell receptor beta chains came from one sample sequenced in a study of identical twins. One entry per CDR3 protein results from TCRdb running MiXCR on the 5' RACE reads. The repertoire holds under 1 million distinct CDR3 sequences, with about 12% as singletons. These records were also assigned to another study, of yellow fever vaccine responses in identical twins.

Sample: PBMCs. Receptor source: a woman in her late teens or twenties in good health.

This clonotype appeared a few times. The rearrangement links TRBV28 to TRBJ2-3; 9 nucleotides line up with TRBD1. The V segment lost 10 bases and the J segment 5 bases; nucleotides outside the gene matches: 13. The CDR3 covers 15 residues. Germline V gene data show CDR1 as MDHEN and CDR2 as SYDVKM. The CDR3 bases are TGTGCCATCGAAGGTGGACAGGGGAGGAGAGATACGCAGTATTTT. Its protein is CAIEGGQGRRDTQYF. The full variable domain, rest sourced from reference TRBV28 and TRBJ2-3, is DVKVTQSSRYLVKRTGEKVFLECVQDMDHENMFWYRQDPGLGLRLIYFSYDVKMKEKGDIPEGYSVSREKKERFSLILESASTNQTSMYLCAIEGGQGRRDTQYFGPGTRLTVL.

This chain connects TRBV25-1 to TRBJ2-5; no firm D call. The CDR3 covers 17 residues. The V and J ends lost 8 bases and 2 bases respectively, with 24 bases between them. CDR1 is MGHDK, CDR2 SYGVNS, per germline. CDR3 sequence: CASRPPLSEEPQETQYF. In DNA, the CDR3 is TGTGCCAGCCGTCCACCGCTCTCCGAGGAGCCGCAAGAGACCCAGTACTTC. The variable domain in full, with the rest retrieved from reference TRBV25-1 and TRBJ2-5, is EADIYQTPRYLVIGTGKKITLECSQTMGHDKMYWYQQDPGMELHLIHYSYGVNSTEKGDLSSESTVSRIRTEHFPLTLESARPSHTSQYLCASRPPLSEEPQETQYFGPGTRLLVL.

The gene calls are TRBV7-8 and TRBJ2-7, with D possibly TRBD2 on 6 matching bases. The CDR3 runs 13 residues. Trimming left V 2 bases short and J 11 bases short, with 16 bases between. CDR1 SGHVS and CDR2 FQNEAQ come from the germline V gene. The CDR3 region is CASSLPGTPWKYF. The CDR3 region has the DNA TGTGCCAGCAGCTTACCCGGGACTCCCTGGAAGTACTTC.

This sequence joins TRBV20-1 and TRBJ2-2; D remains ambiguous. Germline V CDR1 and CDR2: DFQATT, SNEGSKA (reference sequence). This CDR3 comprises 15 residues. Trimming removed 3 bases at V and 2 bases at J, with 13 bases between. CDR3 region: CSASGPAENTGELFF. The CDR3 DNA reads as TGCAGTGCTAGCGGCCCTGCTGAAAACACCGGGGAGCTGTTTTTT.

This clonotype was seen a handful of times. V and J are TRBV20-1 and TRBJ1-1; D is unclear. V was clipped by 6 bases and J by 0 bases, with 20 bases between them. CDR1 and CDR2 (germline): DFQATT, SNEGSKA (reference sequence). The CDR3 extends over 16 amino acids. CDR3 DNA sequence: TGCAGTGCGCAGAACGGAGAGGCCACCATGAACACTGAAGCTTTCTTT. The encoded protein is CSAQNGEATMNTEAFF.

The V gene is TRBV7-2, the J gene TRBJ2-1; 8 nucleotides match TRBD2. The CDR3 totals 15 residues. The ends lost 5 bases at V and 6 bases at J; junction bases unmatched: 9. Germline V CDR1 and CDR2: SGHTA, FQGNSA. The CDR3 reads CASSRGGSGSNEQFF. In DNA form, the CDR3 reads TGTGCCAGCAGCCGGGGGGGATCAGGGTCCAATGAGCAGTTCTTC.

V gene TRBV20-1 combines with J gene TRBJ1-2; the match to TRBD1 covers 7 bases. The V gene end was trimmed by 3 bases and the J gene end by 4 bases; junction bases not matched to a gene: 8. This CDR3 has 14 amino acids. Germline CDR1 is DFQATT and CDR2 is SNEGSKA (reference sequence). The CDR3 loop is CSASIPTGRYGYTF. The CDR3 DNA sequence: TGCAGTGCTAGTATCCCGACAGGGCGCTATGGCTACACCTTC.

The chain has TRBV28 and TRBJ2-4, with D possibly TRBD2 on 6 matching bases. The V end lost 5 bases, the J end lost 1 base, and 12 bases lay between the germline ends. The V gene's germline CDR1 is MDHEN and CDR2 SYDVKM. CDR3 size: 15 residues. CDR3 sequence: CASSVPGAAKNIQYF. The CDR3 bases are TGTGCCAGCAGTGTACCGGGAGCCGCCAAAAACATTCAGTACTTC.

This sequence joins TRBV3-1 and TRBJ2-4, with D possibly TRBD1 on 5 matching bases. The V gene's germline CDR1 is LGHDT and CDR2 YNNKEL (reference sequence). Trimming took off 0 bases at V and 3 bases at J, with 15 bases between the two ends. The CDR3 extends over 17 amino acids. CDR3 in DNA: TGTGCCAGCAGCCAAGAGATGGCAGGGTATGGCAAAAACATTCAGTACTTC. It is translated as CASSQEMAGYGKNIQYF.

The rearrangement joins TRBV20-1 to TRBJ2-3; 13 nucleotides line up with TRBD2. Germline loops: CDR1 DFQATT, CDR2 SNEGSKA (reference sequence). Germline trimming cut 5 bases from V and 5 bases from J; bases unmatched to any gene: 7. CDR3 length: 15 amino acids. CDR3 amino acids: CSAALAGGPGDTQYF. The CDR3 DNA is TGCAGTGCTGCACTAGCGGGAGGGCCGGGAGATACGCAGTATTTT.

V and J are TRBV20-1 and TRBJ2-6, with a weak D call TRBD1 (5 bases). Per the germline V gene, CDR1 is DFQATT and CDR2 is SNEGSKA (reference sequence). The CDR3 runs 14 residues. The V and J ends lost 5 bases and 1 base respectively, with 9 bases between them. The CDR3 loop is CSAPNRSGANVLTF. DNA for the CDR3: TGCAGTGCTCCAAACAGGTCTGGGGCCAACGTCCTGACTTTC.

The chain has TRBV3-1 and TRBJ2-7; D not resolved. Germline loops: CDR1 LGHDT, CDR2 YNNKEL (reference sequence). The CDR3 is 11 residues long. V was clipped by 1 base and J by 6 bases, with 4 bases between them. The CDR3 loop is CASSQGFEQYF. The DNA of the CDR3 is TGTGCCAGCAGCCAAGGTTTCGAGCAGTACTTC.

This clonotype has more than one count but fewer than ten. The gene calls are TRBV28 and TRBJ2-2, with D uncertain. The V and J ends lost 4 bases and 2 bases respectively, with 5 bases between them. Germline V CDR1 and CDR2: MDHEN, SYDVKM. There are 13 residues in the CDR3. In DNA, the CDR3 is TGTGCCAGCAGTTACTTTAACACCGGGGAGCTGTTTTTT. Its translation: CASSYFNTGELFF.

This clonotype turned up a few times. This sequence joins TRBV20-1 and TRBJ2-1, with TRBD2 matching 10 bases. The CDR3 is 17 residues long. After removal of 0 bases from V and 3 bases from J, the junction contained 8 bases not matched to a gene. The V gene's germline CDR1 is DFQATT and CDR2 SNEGSKA (reference sequence). Here the CDR3 reads CSARDNQVAGGYNEQFF. The DNA of the CDR3 is TGCAGTGCTAGAGATAATCAGGTAGCGGGAGGCTACAATGAGCAGTTCTTC.

Ten or more counts support this clonotype. The V gene is TRBV9, the J gene TRBJ2-3; weak D call: TRBD2 (6 bases). V lost 4 bases and J 4 bases, leaving 16 bases between the germline ends. The V gene's germline CDR1 is SGDLS and CDR2 YYNGEE. The CDR3 loop spans 15 amino acids. DNA of the CDR3: TGTGCCAGCAGCTTGGAGGGGAGTTCTTCAGATACGCAGTATTTT. It codes for CASSLEGSSSDTQYF.

The chain recombines TRBV28 with TRBJ1-5, with D unresolved. Germline CDR1 and CDR2: MDHEN and SYDVKM. The CDR3 is made up of 14 amino acids. Between the trimmed V and J ends, which lost 2 bases and 4 bases, there was a span of 9 bases. The CDR3 protein is CASSLPAVNQPQHF. CDR3 DNA sequence: TGTGCCAGCAGTTTACCAGCAGTGAATCAGCCCCAGCATTTT. The whole variable domain, filled in from reference TRBV28 and TRBJ1-5, reads DVKVTQSSRYLVKRTGEKVFLECVQDMDHENMFWYRQDPGLGLRLIYFSYDVKMKEKGDIPEGYSVSREKKERFSLILESASTNQTSMYLCASSLPAVNQPQHFGDGTRLSIL.

This clonotype was detected only a few times. This chain uses TRBV5-1 with TRBJ2-7; tentative D call: TRBD2 (6 bases). The CDR3 runs to 13 residues. Trimming removed 4 bases at V and 5 bases at J, with 13 bases between. CDR1 and CDR2 from the germline V gene are SGHRS and YFSETQ. CDR3 loop: CASSDYGSHEQYF. CDR3 nucleotides: TGCGCCAGCAGCGATTACGGGAGCCACGAGCAGTACTTC.

The chain is built from TRBV5-1 and TRBJ2-2; 11 bases fit TRBD2. From germline, CDR1 is SGHRS and CDR2 YFSETQ. CDR3 size: 17 residues. V trimming: 2 bases; J trimming: 5 bases; junction bases outside the gene matches: 8. CDR3 in amino acids: CASSLTLGTSGTGELFF. The CDR3 nucleotides are TGCGCCAGCAGCTTAACTCTAGGGACTAGCGGAACCGGGGAGCTGTTTTTT.

This clonotype was counted only a few times. The chain couples TRBV10-3 to TRBJ2-7; perhaps TRBD1 as D (6 bases). Trimming pared 7 bases from V and 5 bases from J, leaving 18 bases between. CDR1 is ENHRY, CDR2 SYGVKD, per germline. The CDR3 consists of 14 residues. The CDR3 DNA sequence: TGTGCCATCACCGACGCAGGGGATTTGAACGAGCAGTACTTC. Protein: CAITDAGDLNEQYF.

This clonotype showed up many times. The chain has TRBV5-1 and TRBJ2-5; TRBD2 matches 12 bases. V gave up 0 bases and J gave up 5 bases; unmatched junction bases: 8. This CDR3 region has 17 residues. Germline CDR1 and CDR2: SGHRS and YFSETQ. The CDR3 sequence is CASSLVLAGGPFETQYF. The CDR3 region has the DNA TGCGCCAGCAGCTTGGTGCTAGCGGGAGGGCCTTTTGAGACCCAGTACTTC.

The chain combines TRBV2 with TRBJ2-1; D remains ambiguous. CDR3 length equals 14 residues. Germline CDR1 SNHLY, CDR2 FYNNEI. Trimming removed 6 bases at V and 4 bases at J, with 13 bases between. The CDR3 DNA sequence: TGTGCCAGCAGCATATCTGCAGTTTACAATGAGCAGTTCTTC. It encodes CASSISAVYNEQFF.

The chain links TRBV6-2 or TRBV6-3 to TRBJ2-3; 13 bases agree with TRBD2. Per the germline V gene, CDR1 is MNHEY and CDR2 is SVGEGT. The ends lost 6 bases at V and 2 bases at J; junction bases unmatched: 11. This CDR3 region has 18 residues. The CDR3 DNA sequence: TGTGCCAGCAGCCACCCTACTAGCGGGGGGGGCTACACAGATACGCAGTATTTT. As protein: CASSHPTSGGGYTDTQYF.

This clonotype showed up just a few times. V is TRBV4-1 and J is TRBJ1-2, with TRBD1 matching over 9 bases. The junction had 7 bases not matched to a gene; V was cut back by 0 bases and J by 2 bases. This CDR3 spans 17 amino acids. The germline gives CDR1 MGHRA, CDR2 YSYEKL. The CDR3 reads CASSQEDTGGLNYGYTF. CDR3 bases: TGCGCCAGCAGCCAAGAAGATACAGGGGGCTTGAACTATGGCTACACCTTC.

The chain employs TRBV27 and TRBJ2-1, with TRBD1 identical over 11 bases. The CDR3 spans 15 residues. CDR1 and CDR2 (germline): MNHEY, SMNVEV (reference sequence). Trimming at V came to 7 bases and at J to 2 bases, leaving 4 bases not matched to a gene. CDR3 sequence: CASNLGQGAYNEQFF. CDR3 DNA sequence: TGTGCCAGCAACCTGGGACAGGGGGCCTACAATGAGCAGTTCTTC.

The chain joins TRBV11-2 to TRBJ2-1; TRBD2 aligns across 9 bases. Germline V gives CDR1 SGHAT, CDR2 FQNNGV. J was trimmed by 4 bases and V by 5 bases; bases with no gene match: 6. This CDR3 is 15 amino acids long. The chain's CDR3 is CASSAPSGTYNEQFF. DNA for the CDR3: TGTGCCAGCAGCGCCCCTAGCGGGACATACAATGAGCAGTTCTTC. Looking up the rest from reference TRBV11-2 and TRBJ2-1 gives the full variable domain: EAGVAQSPRYKIIEKRQSVAFWCNPISGHATLYWYQQILGQGPKLLIQFQNNGVVDDSQLPKDRFSAERLKGVDSTLKIQPAKLEDSAVYLCASSAPSGTYNEQFFGPGTRLTVL.

V gene TRBV20-1 combines with J gene TRBJ2-2; 15 positions match TRBD2. CDR1 and CDR2 from the germline V gene are DFQATT and SNEGSKA (reference sequence). Trimming removed 6 bases from V and 0 bases from J; junction bases left unmatched: 5. This CDR3 region has 17 residues. The CDR3 sequence: CSASGTSGRSNTGELFF. DNA of the CDR3: TGCAGTGCCAGTGGGACTAGCGGGAGGTCGAACACCGGGGAGCTGTTTTTT.

The chain combines TRBV2 with TRBJ2-7, with D possibly matching TRBD2 (5 bases). The germline V gene encodes CDR1 SNHLY and CDR2 FYNNEI. CDR3 length equals 14 residues. With 3 bases removed from V and 4 bases from J, the gap between germline ends came to 13 bases. The CDR3 DNA reads TGTGCCAGCAGTGAGGGAGTTATCAGGTACGAGCAGTACGTC. Amino acid sequence: CASSEGVIRYEQYV.

This clonotype has just a few counts. The gene calls are TRBV10-3 and TRBJ2-1, with a tentative D call TRBD2 (6 bases). The CDR3 consists of 14 residues. The V gene lost 4 bases and the J gene lost 6 bases, with 13 bases spanning the gap. Germline CDR1 and CDR2: ENHRY and SYGVKD. The CDR3 spells CAISAVEGSNEQFF. The CDR3 DNA follows: TGTGCCATCAGTGCTGTGGAGGGTTCCAATGAGCAGTTCTTC.